This TCR beta chain comes out of a study of CD8 T cells in Susac syndrome. From blood CD8+ and CD4+ T cells, TCR beta sequences were generated. The multiple sclerosis controls consisted of treatment-naive patients with relapsing-remitting disease, either stable or active. In this sample, this clonotype turned up once. V was trimmed by 5 bases and J by 2 bases, leaving 7 bases between them. CDR1 and CDR2 from the germline V gene are SGHAT and FQNNGV. The CDR3 has 13 amino acids. Reverse transcription of 0.5 to 1 ug RNA was carried out with random hexamers. Multiplex immunoSEQ PCR targeted 54 Vbeta and 13 Jbeta TCR beta segments. TCRdb used MiXCR to reprocess the immunoSEQ multiplex PCR reads, holding one entry per CDR3 protein. The table lists around 300,000 distinct CDR3 sequences, about nine tenths of them singletons.

The sequence was collected from a human donor with multiple sclerosis. Sequenced sample: CD8+ T cells from PBMCs. V is TRBV11-2 and J is TRBJ1-5, with a weak D call TRBD1 (5 bases). The CDR3 DNA reads TGTGCCAGCAGCATAGGGGGCAATCAGCCCCAGCATTTT. It is translated as CASSIGGNQPQHF.